This T cell receptor beta chain was retrieved from a study of blood T cell repertoires in COVID-19. Germline CDR1 and CDR2: SSHAT and FNYEAQ (reference sequence). Trimming shortened V by 1 base and J by 2 bases, and 15 bases separated the two germline ends. CDR3 length: 16 amino acids. Authors' methods: Reference gene primer amplification yielded estimated nucleated cell counts. The protocol was immunoSEQ multiplex PCR, while the TCRdb copy is restricted to in-frame clones and leaves out a portion. V and J calls and clone size are those listed in that table; D and trimming were worked out from the DNA. This sample has about 360,000 clones, with 86% found just once.

The material sequenced was peripheral blood. This rearrangement joins TRBV7-7 to TRBJ2-7, with unresolved D. The sequence was collected from a woman aged 55-69 years with COVID-19, enrolled during active disease. CDR3 in DNA: TGTGCCAGCAGCTTAGGGCCCCCAGGCCGTGCCTACGAGCAGTACTTC. Translation: CASSLGPPGRAYEQYF. Variable domain in full (rest from reference TRBV7-7 and TRBJ2-7): GAGVSQSPRYKVTKRGQDVTLRCDPISSHATLYWYQQALGQGPEFLTYFNYEAQPDKSGLPSDRFSAERPEGSISTLTIQRTEQRDSAMYRCASSLGPPGRAYEQYFGPGTRLTVT.